This TCR beta chain is drawn from a study of Graves' ophthalmopathy and Graves' hyperthyroidism. From RNA, the CDR3 regions of TCR beta chains were amplified and sequenced. The workflow started with a first-round RT-PCR run with HTBI primers and then moved on to a second-round multiplex PCR. TCRdb reprocessed the multiplex PCR reads with MiXCR, giving one entry per CDR3 protein. The sample holds 600,000 to 950,000 distinct CDR3 sequences, roughly two fifths seen once. The CDR3 totals 14 residues. Germline V gene data show CDR1 as MNHEY and CDR2 as SVGAGI. V was pared by 6 bases and J by 0 bases, with 11 bases between.

This receptor was identified in an adult man with Graves' ophthalmopathy. The chain has TRBV6-5 and TRBJ1-1; possibly TRBD1 for D (6 bases). The sequenced material came from peripheral blood. The CDR3 sequence is CASRSTGMNTEAFF. The CDR3, as DNA: TGTGCCAGCAGATCGACAGGAATGAACACTGAAGCTTTCTTT.